Included here is one T cell receptor (beta chain) sequence, with context. Its antigen is not known. The assay was immunoSEQ multiplex PCR, and TCRdb's table has in-frame clones only and misses some. Of around 150,000 clones in the sample, approximately 94% were seen once. This record belongs to a study of OX40 agonist ivuxolimab in advanced cancers. General study findings and limits: Compared with others, partial responders at 0.1-3.0 mg/kg displayed clonal expansion among the lowest. At 0.1 to 3.0 mg/kg and by week 6, CD4+ and CD8+ T cells in the blood had expanded clonally.

Patients had blood sampled at baseline and again on cycle 4 day 1 and cycle 7 day 1. Germline V lookup: CDR1 MDHEN, CDR2 SYDVKM. The CDR3 consists of 13 residues. V dropped 8 bases and J dropped 4 bases, with 14 bases sitting between them. This TCR came from an adult with an advanced solid tumor such as melanoma, head and neck, liver or kidney cancer. Sequencing was performed on CD4+ or CD8+ T cells sorted from blood, taken in a trial of the OX40 agonist ivuxolimab. The rearrangement uses TRBV28 and TRBJ1-2, with no clear D. Here the CDR3 reads CASGPLEIYGYTF. The CDR3 nucleotides are TGTGCCAGCGGACCTCTGGAGATCTATGGCTACACCTTC.